Reported below is one T cell receptor (beta chain). This specimen comes from a study of control samples from healthy donors and cancer patients. Sequencing used immunoSEQ multiplex PCR; TCRdb keeps in-frame clones, though not all of them. The repertoire holds 150,000 to 200,000 clones, with roughly 92% as singletons. Germline loops: CDR1 MDHEN, CDR2 SYDVKM. The CDR3 spans 14 residues. Trimming removed 2 bases at V and 0 bases at J, with 7 bases between. Sequencing used blood. The receptor's source is a man under 40 in good health. This chain links TRBV28 with TRBJ1-1, with no clear D. As DNA, the CDR3 is TGTGCCAGCAGTTTAGCGGAATTGAACACTGAAGCTTTCTTT. Protein product: CASSLAELNTEAFF.